This passage covers 15 T cell receptor beta chains from one sample sequenced in a study of T cell responses to AZD1222 COVID-19 vaccine. TCRdb's copy holds only in-frame clones and misses some; the assay was immunoSEQ multiplex PCR. This sample has over 100,000 clones, with roughly 86% found just once. Sequences were derived from peripheral blood, sampled on day 0 of MenACWY control vaccination. Receptors were obtained from an adult in good health.

J is TRBJ1-5 and V is TRBV30; the D gene is possibly TRBD1 (5 bases). The germline V and J ends were trimmed by 3 bases and 3 bases, with 9 bases remaining between them. The CDR3 contains 13 residues. Germline V gene lookup returns CDR1 GTSNPN and CDR2 SVGIG (reference sequence). CDR3: CAWSPGVNQPQHF. DNA of the CDR3: TGTGCCTGGAGCCCGGGGGTCAATCAGCCCCAGCATTTT.

In DNA form, the CDR3 reads TGTGCCTGGAGTTTTGCCGGTTGGGAGACCCAGTACTTC. Encoded protein: CAWSFAGWETQYF. The V and J genes are TRBV30 and TRBJ2-5; D ambiguous. V lost 2 bases, J lost 5 bases, and 12 bases lay in between. The CDR3 runs 13 residues. Germline values: CDR1 GTSNPN, CDR2 SVGIG (reference sequence).

The V call is TRBV9, the J call TRBJ1-4; TRBD1 matches at 11 bases. The V gene's germline CDR1 is SGDLS and CDR2 YYNGEE. The ends lost 5 bases at V and 8 bases at J; junction bases unmatched: 8. The CDR3 runs to 15 residues. For the CDR3, the DNA is TGTGCCAGCAGTGAAGGACAGGGGGCATGGGAAAAACTGTTTTTT. It is translated as CASSEGQGAWEKLFF.

The gene calls are TRBV7-2 and TRBJ2-7; no firm D call. This CDR3 region has 15 residues. Deletions cut 1 base from V and 0 bases from J, with 10 bases between. CDR1 is SGHTA, CDR2 FQGNSA, per germline. This CDR3 reads CASSLVGGSSYEQYF. Here the CDR3 DNA reads TGTGCCAGCAGCTTAGTTGGCGGTAGCTCCTACGAGCAGTACTTC.

This clone was seen a single time. The chain couples TRBV10-3 to TRBJ2-5; D not certain. V gave up 6 bases and J gave up 5 bases, with 4 bases separating them. Germline CDR1 ENHRY, CDR2 SYGVKD. This CDR3 comprises 10 residues. The CDR3 nucleotides read TGTGCCATCAGGGGGGAGACCCAGTACTTC. It codes for CAIRGETQYF.

CDR3 protein: CASSDPRVSSRGYTF. The CDR3, as DNA: TGCGCCAGCAGCGACCCCAGGGTGTCGTCGCGAGGCTACACCTTC. This rearrangement joins TRBV4-1 to TRBJ1-2; D possibly corresponds to TRBD1 (5 bases). CDR3 length: 15 amino acids. The V end was cut by 5 bases, the J end by 8 bases, with 21 bases between. Germline lookup yields CDR1 MGHRA and CDR2 YSYEKL.

CDR3 amino acids: CATSRWGTSGYNEQFF. DNA for the CDR3: TGTGCCACCAGCAGGTGGGGGACTAGCGGATACAATGAGCAGTTCTTC. This chain links TRBV15 with TRBJ2-1; 11 bases are shared with TRBD2. The CDR3 consists of 16 residues. In germline, CDR1 is LNHNV, CDR2 YYDKDF (reference sequence). Trimming cost V 3 bases and J 4 bases; bases outside gene matches: 5.

The chain links TRBV2 to TRBJ2-1; 7 bases fit TRBD2. Losses at the gene ends were 11 bases for V and 5 bases for J; bases not matched to a gene: 21. This CDR3 spans 17 amino acids. Germline assignment: CDR1 SNHLY and CDR2 FYNNEI. The CDR3: CAAKGLSPISPNNEQFF. The CDR3 coding sequence is TGTGCCGCAAAGGGACTATCACCTATAAGCCCCAACAATGAGCAGTTCTTC.

This clone was seen only a few times. The gene calls are TRBV9 and TRBJ2-3, with a possible D match to TRBD2 (5 bases). The CDR3 has 14 residues. Germline V lookup: CDR1 SGDLS, CDR2 YYNGEE. Trimming took off 4 bases at V and 1 base at J, with 10 bases between the two ends. The CDR3 here is CASSHGVGTDTQYF. The CDR3 DNA sequence: TGTGCCAGCAGCCACGGGGTAGGCACAGATACGCAGTATTTT.

The rearrangement uses TRBV4-1 and TRBJ1-3, with D unresolved. Trimming pared 5 bases from V and 3 bases from J, leaving 11 bases between. The CDR3 contains 14 residues. Germline-derived CDR1 and CDR2 are MGHRA and YSYEKL. CDR3 sequence: CASSARGFGNTIYF. In nucleotides, the CDR3 is TGCGCCAGCAGCGCCCGAGGGTTTGGAAACACCATATATTTT.

The chain uses TRBV7-6 and TRBJ1-4; no clear D. The V end was cut by 5 bases, the J end by 0 bases, with 10 bases between. The CDR3 sequence is 15 residues long. The germline V gene has CDR1 SGHVS and CDR2 FNYEAQ. In nucleotides, the CDR3 is TGTGCCAGCAGCGAACGCCCCTCAACTAATGAAAAACTGTTTTTT. It yields the protein CASSERPSTNEKLFF. Filled out from reference TRBV7-6 and TRBJ1-4, the complete variable domain reads GAGVSQSPRYKVTKRGQDVALRCDPISGHVSLYWYRQALGQGPEFLTYFNYEAQQDKSGLPNDRFSAERPEGSISTLTIQRTEQRDSAMYRCASSERPSTNEKLFFGSGTQLSVL.

This chain links TRBV6-6 with TRBJ1-2; D call uncertain. The germline V gene has CDR1 MNHNY and CDR2 SVGAGI (reference sequence). The CDR3 covers 15 residues. V gave up 0 bases and J gave up 2 bases, with 10 bases separating them. CDR3 loop: CASSYSPGQNYGYTF. The CDR3 DNA is TGTGCCAGCAGTTACTCGCCAGGCCAAAACTATGGCTACACCTTC.

The chain combines TRBV19 with TRBJ1-1; D call uncertain. V gave up 4 bases and J gave up 1 base, with 13 bases separating them. Germline CDR1 and CDR2: LNHDA and SQIVND (reference sequence). The CDR3 covers 15 residues. The CDR3 loop reads CASSTYGLPNTEAFF. CDR3 DNA: TGTGCCAGTAGTACTTACGGCCTTCCGAACACTGAAGCTTTCTTT.

The chain employs TRBV28 and TRBJ1-1; D is uncertain. Between the trimmed V and J ends, which lost 8 bases and 1 base, there was a span of 8 bases. The CDR3 contains 12 residues. Germline CDR1 and CDR2: MDHEN and SYDVKM. The CDR3 DNA is TGTGCCAGCTGGCAGAAGAACACTGAAGCTTTCTTT. This gives the protein CASWQKNTEAFF.

The V call is TRBV18, the J call TRBJ1-3, with a tentative D call TRBD1 (5 bases). Trimming left V 2 bases short and J 4 bases short, with 9 bases between. This CDR3 contains 14 residues. The germline gives CDR1 KGHSH, CDR2 LQKENI. The CDR3 loop reads CASSPDQGGNTIYF. The DNA of the CDR3 is TGTGCCAGCTCACCAGACCAGGGCGGAAACACCATATATTTT.